A single sample is the source of the 12 T cell receptor beta chains below, sequenced in a study of Graves' ophthalmopathy and Graves' hyperthyroidism. Using RNA transcripts, the TCR beta CDR3 regions were amplified. Second-round multiplex PCR followed a first-round RT-PCR using HTBI primers. A single record per CDR3 protein comes from TCRdb applying MiXCR to the multiplex PCR reads. The sample shows about 620,000 distinct CDR3 sequences, around a fifth of them seen only once. The sample was peripheral blood. The receptors shown here come from a woman between 18 and 30 years old with stable Graves' hyperthyroidism. Some clones in this sample may be carry-over from other donors' samples.

This clonotype was seen at least ten times. This chain's CDR3 is CASSPIWDREGYTF. CDR3 DNA: TGTGCCAGCAGCCCGATTTGGGACAGGGAGGGCTACACCTTC. This sequence joins TRBV11-2 and TRBJ1-2; 9 bases map to TRBD1. Germline CDR1 reads SGHAT; CDR2 reads FQNNGV. V dropped 5 bases and J dropped 8; count of bases not matched to a gene: 9. This CDR3 is 14 amino acids long.

At least ten counts were recorded for this clonotype. The rearrangement uses TRBV12-3 or TRBV12-4 and TRBJ1-6; tentatively, D is TRBD1 (6 bases). The CDR3 is 14 amino acids. Deletions cut 1 base from V and 8 bases from J, with 9 bases between. The CDR3 spells CASSLGGGYSPLHF. CDR3 DNA: TGTGCCAGCAGTTTAGGAGGGGGTTATTCACCCCTCCACTTT.

This clonotype appeared a few times. The V call is TRBV28, the J call TRBJ1-2, with 8 positions matching TRBD1. V lost 6 bases, J lost 4 bases, and 4 bases stayed unmatched. The CDR3 sequence is 13 residues long. CDR1 and CDR2 (germline): MDHEN, SYDVKM. The CDR3 DNA sequence: TGTGCCAGCAGGGAAACAGGGGGCTATGGCTACACCTTC. Residues: CASRETGGYGYTF.

V usage is TRBV6-2 or TRBV6-3 and J usage is TRBJ1-6; 8 bases match TRBD1. The CDR3 runs to 15 residues. The germline gives CDR1 MNHEY, CDR2 SVGEGT. V was clipped by 5 bases and J by 10 bases; unmatched bases: 10. The CDR3: CASSPRGQEASPLHF. CDR3 sequence (DNA): TGTGCCAGCAGTCCCCGGGGACAGGAGGCCTCACCCCTCCACTTT.

This clonotype was recorded many times. The chain employs TRBV6-2 or TRBV6-3 and TRBJ1-1; a weak D match, TRBD1 (5 bases). The length of the CDR3 is 18 residues. V lost 6 bases and J lost 6, with 29 bases in between. CDR1 and CDR2 (germline): MNHEY, SVGEGT. This CDR3 is CASRTSSGKRLDSSEAFF. CDR3 bases: TGTGCCAGCAGAACATCCTCAGGGAAAAGGCTCGATTCGTCTGAAGCTTTCTTT.

There are many counts of this clonotype. This chain connects TRBV6-1 to TRBJ2-7; D unresolved. V was pared by 1 base and J by 2 bases, with 12 bases between. The CDR3 has 15 amino acids. Germline lookup yields CDR1 MNHNS and CDR2 SASEGT. The CDR3 reads CASSEGHPLTYEQYF. The CDR3 DNA reads as TGTGCCAGCAGTGAAGGCCATCCACTGACCTACGAGCAGTACTTC.

This clonotype was detected ten times or more. V is TRBV12-3 or TRBV12-4 and J is TRBJ1-3; 9 positions match TRBD1. Trimming at V came to 0 bases and at J to 4 bases, leaving 4 bases not matched to a gene. CDR3 length: 16 residues. The CDR3 sequence: CASSLADRGSGNTIYF. The CDR3 nucleotides read TGTGCCAGCAGTTTAGCGGACAGGGGATCGGGAAACACCATATATTTT.

Ten or more counts support this clonotype. The genes are TRBV9 and TRBJ2-7; 8 bases are shared with TRBD1. V shed 4 bases, J shed 4 bases, and the junction held 10 bases outside the gene matches. Per germline, CDR1 SGDLS and CDR2 YYNGEE. This CDR3 is built from 15 residues. The CDR3 protein is CASSPDRDPGYEQYF. The CDR3 region has the DNA TGTGCCAGCAGCCCGGACAGGGACCCGGGGTACGAGCAGTACTTC.

This clonotype was counted a few times. V and J are TRBV18 and TRBJ2-2, with D hard to call. V shed 6 bases and J shed 1 base, with 9 bases lying between them. In germline, CDR1 is KGHSH, CDR2 LQKENI. CDR3 length: 14 amino acids. CDR3 amino acids: CASSSNENTGELFF. The CDR3 nucleotides read TGTGCCAGCTCGTCTAATGAGAACACCGGGGAGCTGTTTTTT.

The J gene is TRBJ2-7, the V gene TRBV7-3; maybe TRBD2 (6 bases). Looked up from germline, CDR1 is SGHTA and CDR2 is FQGTGA. V lost 8 bases and J lost 0, with 17 bases in between. The CDR3 has 15 amino acids. CDR3 sequence: CASSWRDLSSYEQYF. In DNA form, the CDR3 reads TGTGCCAGCTCTTGGAGGGACTTAAGCTCCTACGAGCAGTACTTC. Full variable domain (remainder filled in from reference TRBV7-3 and TRBJ2-7): GAGVSQTPSNKVTEKGKYVELRCDPISGHTALYWYRQSLGQGPEFLIYFQGTGAADDSGLPNDRFFAVRPEGSVSTLKIQRTERGDSAVYLCASSWRDLSSYEQYFGPGTRLTVT.

This clonotype showed up many times. The rearrangement joins TRBV27 to TRBJ1-5; 7 bases match TRBD1. In germline, CDR1 is MNHEY, CDR2 SMNVEV (reference sequence). This CDR3 has 14 amino acids. J lost 5 bases, V lost 6 bases, and 7 bases had no gene match. The CDR3 DNA reads TGTGCCAGCAGGAATACAGGGGCGGATCAGCCCCAGCATTTT. It encodes CASRNTGADQPQHF.

The sample holds many counts of this clonotype. The gene calls are TRBV20-1 and TRBJ1-2; unclear D gene. The CDR3 consists of 14 residues. V was clipped by 0 bases and J by 4 bases, with 12 bases between them. Germline V gene lookup returns CDR1 DFQATT and CDR2 SNEGSKA (reference sequence). This CDR3 reads CSARDPRKIYGYTF. The CDR3 nucleotides read TGCAGTGCTAGAGATCCCCGAAAAATCTATGGCTACACCTTC.